This entry lists 10 T cell receptor beta chains sequenced from one sample in a study of cytomegalovirus exposure and HLA in healthy donors. PCR primers comprised 60 Vbeta and 13 Jbeta primers. Libraries were prepared by immunoSEQ multiplex PCR; TCRdb keeps only in-frame clonotypes and omits some of them. Of 120,000 or so clones listed, 70% to 80% are singletons. Specimen: PBMCs. These receptor sequences come from a young man in good health and CMV-seronegative.

J is TRBJ1-2 and V is TRBV6-6; TRBD1 aligns across 11 bases. The CDR3 spans 16 residues. CDR1 is MNHNY, CDR2 SVGAGI, per germline (reference sequence). V was pared by 0 bases and J by 8 bases, with 8 bases of the junction left unmatched. CDR3 sequence: CASSYSGDRGSGGYTF. Here the CDR3 DNA reads TGTGCCAGCAGTTACTCCGGGGACAGGGGGTCCGGAGGCTACACCTTC.

This clone has just one count. The gene calls are TRBV7-9 and TRBJ2-2; TRBD1 is a possible D gene (5 bases). Germline V lookup: CDR1 SEHNR, CDR2 FQNEAQ (reference sequence). This CDR3 region has 17 residues. With 2 bases removed from V and 0 bases from J, the gap between germline ends came to 13 bases. CDR3 residues: CASSLSPGNANTGELFF. CDR3 DNA: TGTGCCAGCAGCTTAAGTCCAGGGAACGCGAACACCGGGGAGCTGTTTTTT.

The V and J genes are TRBV6-4 and TRBJ2-1; TRBD1 matches 8 bases. V lost 2 bases and J lost 1; bases outside the gene matches: 1. In germline, CDR1 is MRHNA, CDR2 SNTAGT. The CDR3 consists of 15 residues. The CDR3 is CASSDRQGSYNEQFF. The CDR3 nucleotides read TGTGCCAGCAGTGACAGACAGGGGTCCTACAATGAGCAGTTCTTC.

V gene TRBV4-1 combines with J gene TRBJ1-3; D may be TRBD1 (5 bases). V was clipped by 0 bases and J by 1 base, with 10 bases between them. Germline CDR1 is MGHRA and CDR2 is YSYEKL. The CDR3 totals 16 residues. The chain's CDR3 is CASSQEGGLSGNTIYF. The CDR3 bases are TGCGCCAGCAGCCAAGAGGGGGGGTTGTCTGGAAACACCATATATTTT.

The CDR3 reads CASSRWTDDYEQYF. For the CDR3, the DNA is TGCGCCAGCAGCCGTTGGACAGACGACTACGAGCAGTACTTC. The rearrangement links TRBV5-1 to TRBJ2-7, with a possible D match to TRBD1 (6 bases). V was pared by 4 bases and J by 3 bases, with 14 bases between. The CDR3 has 14 amino acids. Germline assignment: CDR1 SGHRS and CDR2 YFSETQ.

In regard to this clone: The sample carries other DNA sequences with the same CDR3. The V call is TRBV6-1, the J call TRBJ2-2; D gene ambiguous. The germline V gene encodes CDR1 MNHNS and CDR2 SASEGT. The V gene lost 2 bases and the J gene lost 4 bases, with 8 bases spanning the gap. The CDR3 contains 14 residues. CDR3 sequence reads: CASSELRSTGELFF. The CDR3 nucleotides read TGTGCCAGCAGTGAACTGAGGAGCACCGGGGAGCTGTTTTTT.

The rearrangement joins TRBV4-1 to TRBJ2-5; maybe TRBD2 (6 bases). The CDR3 runs to 16 residues. CDR1 MGHRA and CDR2 YSYEKL come from the germline V gene. V gave up 1 base and J gave up 4 bases, with 16 bases separating them. The CDR3 DNA is TGCGCCAGCAGCCAAGTTGGTAGCGGCGAACGAGAGACCCAGTACTTC. Residues: CASSQVGSGERETQYF.

The CDR3 nucleotides read TGTGCCACCAGGTTGGGGGGCACTGAAGCTTTCTTT. Protein: CATRLGGTEAFF. This chain links TRBV15 with TRBJ1-1; TRBD1 might be the D (5 bases). Looked up from germline, CDR1 is LNHNV and CDR2 is YYDKDF (reference sequence). The CDR3 is made up of 12 amino acids. The V end was cut by 6 bases, the J end by 4 bases, with 9 bases between.

This clone appeared a few times. CDR3 protein: CASIVGWEAFF. The CDR3 nucleotides read TGTGCCAGCATCGTCGGGTGGGAAGCTTTCTTT. The rearrangement uses TRBV6-5 and TRBJ1-1; D call uncertain. CDR3 length: 11 residues. Germline V lookup: CDR1 MNHEY, CDR2 SVGAGI. Trimming removed 7 bases at V and 8 bases at J, with 11 bases between.

The chain carries TRBV27 and TRBJ2-2; the D gene is possibly TRBD2 (5 bases). The CDR3 has 13 residues. V was pared by 3 bases and J by 7 bases, with 9 bases between. Looked up from germline, CDR1 is MNHEY and CDR2 is SMNVEV (reference sequence). In nucleotides, the CDR3 is TGTGCCAGCAGTTTCAAGCGGAGCGGGGAGCTGTTTTTT. As protein: CASSFKRSGELFF.